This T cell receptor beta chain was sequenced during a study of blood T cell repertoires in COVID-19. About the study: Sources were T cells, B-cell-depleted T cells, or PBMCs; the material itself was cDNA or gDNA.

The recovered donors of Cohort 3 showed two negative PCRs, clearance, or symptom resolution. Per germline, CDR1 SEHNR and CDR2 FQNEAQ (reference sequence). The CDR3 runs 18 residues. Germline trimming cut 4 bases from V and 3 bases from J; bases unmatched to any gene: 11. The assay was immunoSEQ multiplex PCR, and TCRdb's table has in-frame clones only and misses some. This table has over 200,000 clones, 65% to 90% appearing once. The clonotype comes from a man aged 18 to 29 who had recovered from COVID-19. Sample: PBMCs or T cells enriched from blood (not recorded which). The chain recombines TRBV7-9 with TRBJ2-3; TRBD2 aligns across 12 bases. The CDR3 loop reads CASSSPLAGGPETDTQYF. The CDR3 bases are TGTGCCAGCAGCTCCCCACTAGCGGGGGGACCAGAGACAGATACGCAGTATTTT.